A selection of T cell receptor beta chains follows, all from one sample in a study of cytomegalovirus exposure and HLA in healthy donors. Only in-frame clones appear in the TCRdb table, and some are missing; sequencing was by immunoSEQ multiplex PCR. The sample yields over 150,000 clones, 82% seen once. Material for sequencing was PBMCs. The origin of the receptors is a boy aged 2 to 10 in good health and CMV-seronegative. Both conserved end residues are part of each CDR3. D genes are given only for firm matches. For some rows the clone size is stated as once, few or many, or as a class when expanded; others skip it.

clone_size d_call j_call v_call cdr3_aa cdr3_nt
few - TRBJ2-2 TRBV5-1 CASSQQTRSGELFF TGCGCCAGCAGCCAACAGACTAGATCCGGGGAGCTGTTTTTT
- TRBD1 TRBJ1-2 TRBV12-5 CASGTRQGAGYGYTF TGTGCTAGTGGTACTAGACAGGGGGCAGGGTATGGCTACACCTTC
- TRBD1 TRBJ2-6 TRBV5-5 CASSSLQGASGANVLTF TGTGCCAGCAGCTCACTACAGGGGGCGTCTGGGGCCAACGTCCTGACTTTC
- - TRBJ2-3 TRBV29-1 CSVEDRGRSEDTQYF TGCAGCGTTGAAGATCGAGGAAGAAGCGAGGATACGCAGTATTTT
- - TRBJ1-2 TRBV7-8 CASSPERRGRLRGYTF TGTGCCAGCAGCCCAGAACGGCGGGGGCGTTTACGTGGCTACACCTTC
- - TRBJ1-2 TRBV2 CASSESYRGHNYGYTF TGTGCCAGCAGTGAAAGTTATCGTGGACACAACTATGGCTACACCTTC
once - TRBJ2-6 TRBV19 CASSIRGAGGSFSGANVLTF TGTGCCAGTAGTATTCGCGGGGCAGGGGGTTCTTTCTCTGGGGCCAACGTCCTGACTTTC
- - TRBJ2-2 TRBV5-1 CASSLVPPGVWTGELFF TGCGCCAGCAGCTTGGTACCCCCAGGGGTCTGGACCGGGGAGCTGTTTTTT
- TRBD2 TRBJ2-3 TRBV9 CASSGLGLADEGDTQYF TGTGCCAGCAGCGGGCTGGGACTAGCGGACGAGGGAGATACGCAGTATTTT
once TRBD1 TRBJ2-7 TRBV5-1 CASSLARGHEQYF TGCGCCAGCAGCTTGGCCAGGGGGCACGAGCAGTACTTC
- - TRBJ1-1 TRBV25-1 CASSLSPHRESNTEAFF TGTGCCAGCAGTCTGAGTCCCCACAGGGAAAGTAACACTGAAGCTTTCTTT
few - TRBJ2-7 TRBV7-9 CASSPVRGGEQYF TGTGCCAGCAGCCCGGTAAGAGGGGGCGAGCAGTACTTC
- TRBD2 TRBJ2-3 TRBV7-2 CASSLEQRGVDTQYF TGTGCCAGCAGCTTAGAACAGCGGGGCGTAGATACGCAGTATTTT
few - TRBJ2-7 TRBV5-1 CASSLTDSLLYEQYF TGCGCCAGCAGCTTAACGGACAGTCTCTTGTACGAGCAGTACTTC
- TRBD1 TRBJ2-6 TRBV7-2 CASSTGQNSGANVLTF TGTGCCAGCAGCACGGGACAGAACTCTGGGGCCAACGTCCTGACTTTC
- TRBD1 TRBJ2-2 TRBV5-4 CASSTGTGFRGELFF TGTGCCAGCAGCACCGGGACAGGGTTTCGGGGGGAGCTGTTTTTT
- - TRBJ2-3 TRBV18 CASSGSLASTDTQYF TGTGCCAGCTCAGGCAGCCTAGCCTCCACAGATACGCAGTATTTT
- - TRBJ2-3 TRBV11-2 CASSFSGRDTQYF TGTGCCAGCAGCTTCAGCGGGCGAGATACGCAGTATTTT
- TRBD2 TRBJ2-1 TRBV27 CASSLMRGGGVSYSEQFF TGTGCCAGCAGTTTAATGCGGGGGGGCGGCGTTTCCTACAGTGAGCAGTTCTTC
once - TRBJ1-2 TRBV27 CASRKPRGRGYGYTF TGTGCCAGCAGGAAACCCCGTGGCAGGGGATATGGCTACACCTTC
- TRBD2 TRBJ2-7 TRBV10-3 CAISPTSGMNYEQYF TGTGCCATCAGCCCCACTAGCGGGATGAACTACGAGCAGTACTTC
- - TRBJ1-1 TRBV5-1 CASSLDREGTEAFF TGCGCCAGCAGCTTGGATAGGGAGGGGACTGAAGCTTTCTTT
- TRBD1 TRBJ1-2 TRBV4-1 CASSLETGSIYGYTF TGCGCCAGCAGCCTGGAGACAGGGTCGATCTATGGCTACACCTTC
- - TRBJ2-6 TRBV10-3 CAISDSFGANVLTF TGTGCCATCAGTGACAGTTTTGGGGCCAACGTCCTGACTTTC